The 29 T cell receptor beta chains below were found in one sample sequenced in a study of T cell responses to AZD1222 COVID-19 vaccine. Profiled with immunoSEQ multiplex PCR; TCRdb holds only in-frame clones, not every one. The table has more than 70,000 clones, about 90% seen once. The specimen was peripheral blood, collected on day 0 of AZD1222 vaccination. The source of these receptors is an adult in good health.

The chain uses TRBV19 and TRBJ2-7, with a tentative D call TRBD1 (5 bases). Per the germline V gene, CDR1 is LNHDA and CDR2 is SQIVND (reference sequence). V was trimmed by 3 bases and J by 1 base, leaving 7 bases between them. This CDR3 spans 13 amino acids. CDR3 bases: TGTGCCAGTAGTATCCAGGGTTCCTACGAGCAGTACTTC. Residues: CASSIQGSYEQYF.

In its sample, this clone was seen a few times. The rearrangement links TRBV2 to TRBJ2-1; TRBD2 is a possible D gene (6 bases). Germline CDR1 SNHLY, CDR2 FYNNEI. V shed 6 bases and J shed 0 bases, with 12 bases lying between them. This CDR3 is 15 amino acids long. The CDR3 DNA reads TGTGCCAGCAGGGGAGGACTCGGCTCCTACAATGAGCAGTTCTTC. This translates into CASRGGLGSYNEQFF.

This clone is a singleton in its sample. The chain uses TRBV19 and TRBJ1-1; D possibly corresponds to TRBD1 (6 bases). Trimming shortened V by 8 bases and J by 1 base, and 20 bases separated the two germline ends. The germline V gene encodes CDR1 LNHDA and CDR2 SQIVND (reference sequence). This CDR3 spans 16 amino acids. The CDR3 protein is CASFFTGRLSNTEAFF. The CDR3 nucleotides are TGTGCCAGTTTCTTCACAGGGAGACTTTCGAACACTGAAGCTTTCTTT.

V and J are TRBV5-1 and TRBJ1-1; weak D call: TRBD1 (5 bases). V dropped 1 base and J dropped 2 bases, with 9 bases sitting between them. Germline V CDR1 and CDR2: SGHRS, YFSETQ. The length of the CDR3 is 14 residues. The DNA for the CDR3 is TGCGCCAGCAGCTTGTTGGGGCCCAACACTGAAGCTTTCTTT. Its translation: CASSLLGPNTEAFF.

The chain employs TRBV18 and TRBJ2-2, with 7 bases that match TRBD1. Germline V gene data show CDR1 as KGHSH and CDR2 as LQKENI. The CDR3 covers 15 residues. The trim removed 6 bases at V and 3 bases at J, leaving 7 bases unmatched. The chain's CDR3 is CASSTDRADTGELFF. CDR3 sequence (DNA): TGTGCCAGCTCGACAGACAGGGCGGACACCGGGGAGCTGTTTTTT.

This chain uses TRBV12-3 or TRBV12-4 with TRBJ2-5; 7 nucleotides agree with TRBD2. The CDR3 is 12 amino acids. The ends lost 8 bases at V and 2 bases at J; junction bases unmatched: 2. The CDR3 nucleotides read TGTGCCAGCCAACTAGCGCAAGAGACCCAGTACTTC. Translation: CASQLAQETQYF.

This clone was counted between two and nine times. CDR3 protein: CASSSGGSGRPSYEQYF. Written as DNA, the CDR3 is TGTGCCAGCAGCTCGGGTGGTTCAGGGCGCCCTTCCTACGAGCAGTACTTC. The chain links TRBV27 to TRBJ2-7, with a possible D match to TRBD1 (5 bases). The V gene's germline CDR1 is MNHEY and CDR2 SMNVEV (reference sequence). The CDR3 sequence is 17 residues long. V was cut by 6 bases and J by 1 base, with 22 bases left in between.

This chain connects TRBV28 to TRBJ1-5; a weak D match, TRBD1 (6 bases). Germline V lookup: CDR1 MDHEN, CDR2 SYDVKM. The CDR3 covers 15 residues. V was cut by 6 bases and J by 1 base, with 13 bases left in between. CDR3 sequence reads: CASRPQGSSNQPQHF. DNA for the CDR3: TGTGCCAGCAGGCCCCAGGGGTCGAGCAATCAGCCCCAGCATTTT.

The chain combines TRBV2 with TRBJ1-5; possibly TRBD1 for D (5 bases). The CDR3 contains 14 residues. With 4 bases removed from V and 2 bases from J, the gap between germline ends came to 9 bases. Germline loops: CDR1 SNHLY, CDR2 FYNNEI. The CDR3 DNA is TGTGCCAGCAGTGGACAGAGGGGCAATCAGCCCCAGCATTTT. This translates into CASSGQRGNQPQHF.

This chain links TRBV11-3 with TRBJ1-1; D remains unclear. The CDR3 spans 14 residues. Trimming cost V 5 bases and J 7 bases, with 17 bases left between them. Germline loops: CDR1 SGHNT, CDR2 YENEEA. This CDR3 is CASSPSGGRGEAFF. In DNA, the CDR3 is TGTGCCAGCAGCCCCTCTGGAGGTCGGGGTGAAGCTTTCTTT.

The genes are TRBV30 and TRBJ1-5; D is ambiguous. The germline V gene has CDR1 GTSNPN and CDR2 SVGIG (reference sequence). The V end was cut by 0 bases, the J end by 4 bases, with 7 bases between. This CDR3 comprises 13 residues. CDR3 bases: TGTGCCTGGAGTGTCTCTTATAATCAGCCCCAGCATTTT. As protein: CAWSVSYNQPQHF.

V gene TRBV7-2 combines with J gene TRBJ1-5; possible D gene TRBD1, 6 bases. V shed 1 base and J shed 4 bases, with 14 bases lying between them. The CDR3 covers 16 residues. CDR1 SGHTA and CDR2 FQGNSA come from the germline V gene. In DNA, the CDR3 is TGTGCCAGCAGCTTAGGGGGGCAGGGTAGGAATCAGCCCCAGCATTTT. Encoded protein: CASSLGGQGRNQPQHF.

The rearrangement links TRBV18 to TRBJ1-3; tentatively, D is TRBD1 (5 bases). The CDR3 runs to 14 residues. V was cut by 6 bases and J by 4 bases, with 13 bases left in between. Germline V lookup: CDR1 KGHSH, CDR2 LQKENI. CDR3 nucleotide sequence: TGTGCCAGCTCCCTCAGGGAGGACGGAAACACCATATATTTT. Its protein product is CASSLREDGNTIYF.

The chain combines TRBV19 with TRBJ2-7; TRBD2 matches 8 bases. V shed 1 base and J 6 bases; nucleotides not matched to a gene: 8. This CDR3 contains 15 residues. Germline V gene lookup returns CDR1 LNHDA and CDR2 SQIVND (reference sequence). The CDR3 here is CASSIVLAGISEQYF. The CDR3 bases are TGTGCCAGTAGTATAGTATTAGCGGGAATTAGCGAGCAGTACTTC.

The chain employs TRBV5-1 and TRBJ1-6, with 8 nucleotides matching TRBD1. Trimming at V came to 3 bases and at J to 7 bases, leaving 9 bases not matched to a gene. This CDR3 region has 16 residues. The germline CDR1 and CDR2 sequences are SGHRS and YFSETQ. The CDR3 region has the DNA TGCGCCAGCAGCTCGACAGGGGACCTGGGGAATTCACCCCTCCACTTT. It translates to CASSSTGDLGNSPLHF.

This CDR3 is CASSLGTGDSEKLFF. DNA for the CDR3: TGTGCCAGCAGCCTCGGGACAGGGGATTCGGAAAAACTGTTTTTT. The genes are TRBV4-2 and TRBJ1-4, with 10 bases aligning to TRBD1. The length of the CDR3 is 15 residues. Looked up from germline, CDR1 is LGHNA and CDR2 is YNFKEQ. J was trimmed by 8 bases and V by 4 bases; bases with no gene match: 7.

The V call is TRBV13, the J call TRBJ1-5; no reliable D call. CDR3 length: 14 amino acids. V was cut by 5 bases and J by 4 bases, with 12 bases left in between. Per the germline V gene, CDR1 is PRHDT and CDR2 is FYEKMQ (reference sequence). CDR3 DNA sequence: TGTGCCAGCAGCAAAGAAGGCGGAAATCAGCCCCAGCATTTT. Its translation: CASSKEGGNQPQHF.

This clone was seen a single time. The chain carries TRBV4-2 and TRBJ2-1; no firm D call. V was shortened by 0 bases and J by 2 bases, with 11 bases between the two germline ends. Looked up from germline, CDR1 is LGHNA and CDR2 is YNFKEQ. The CDR3 has 16 amino acids. The CDR3 region has the DNA TGTGCCAGCAGCCAAGAATGGCTAGACACCTACAATGAGCAGTTCTTC. Residues: CASSQEWLDTYNEQFF.

The rearrangement joins TRBV28 to TRBJ1-2, with TRBD1 matching over 12 bases. Germline CDR1 MDHEN, CDR2 SYDVKM. This CDR3 is 16 amino acids long. Germline trimming cut 6 bases from V and 4 bases from J; bases unmatched to any gene: 9. CDR3 sequence: CASSRSGTGGFYGYTF. Written as DNA, the CDR3 is TGTGCCAGCAGCAGATCCGGGACAGGGGGCTTCTATGGCTACACCTTC.

The genes are TRBV7-3 and TRBJ2-1, with no clear D. V lost 1 base and J 7 bases, leaving 5 bases between the germline ends. The CDR3 length is 12 residues. Germline V gene data show CDR1 as SGHTA and CDR2 as FQGTGA. CDR3 nucleotide sequence: TGTGCCAGCAGCTTAAGTCGGAATGAGCAGTTCTTC. Its translation: CASSLSRNEQFF.

The CDR3: CASSLTGNEQFF. CDR3 bases: TGTGCCAGCAGTTTAACGGGGAATGAGCAGTTCTTC. The chain links TRBV12-3 or TRBV12-4 to TRBJ2-1, with D tentatively TRBD2 (5 bases). The CDR3 totals 12 residues. Trimming shortened V by 2 bases and J by 7 bases, and 6 bases separated the two germline ends.

The chain carries TRBV7-3 and TRBJ2-1; 7 bases fit TRBD2. From germline, CDR1 is SGHTA and CDR2 FQGTGA. The CDR3 covers 19 residues. After removal of 2 bases from V and 2 bases from J, the junction contained 15 bases not matched to a gene. DNA of the CDR3: TGTGCCAGCAGCTTACCGGACCGTGATCAGCGGGAACCCTACAATGAGCAGTTCTTC. As protein: CASSLPDRDQREPYNEQFF.

V usage is TRBV30 and J usage is TRBJ1-1; D call uncertain. The germline V and J ends were trimmed by 0 bases and 2 bases, with 13 bases remaining between them. The CDR3 consists of 15 residues. Germline V gene sequence: CDR1 GTSNPN, CDR2 SVGIG (reference sequence). The CDR3 loop is CAWSVLEAGNTEAFF. The CDR3 DNA reads TGTGCCTGGAGTGTACTCGAGGCAGGCAACACTGAAGCTTTCTTT.

The chain has TRBV9 and TRBJ2-5; D may correspond to TRBD1 or TRBD2 (5 bases each). V lost 2 bases and J lost 9, with 14 bases in between. The CDR3 is 13 residues long. Looked up from germline, CDR1 is SGDLS and CDR2 is YYNGEE. CDR3 in amino acids: CASSVSGTLAQYF. CDR3 sequence (DNA): TGTGCCAGCAGCGTGTCCGGGACGTTGGCCCAGTACTTC. Drawing the rest from reference TRBV9 and TRBJ2-5, the complete variable domain is DSGVTQTPKHLITATGQRVTLRCSPRSGDLSVYWYQQSLDQGLQFLIQYYNGEERAKGNILERFSAQQFPDLHSELNLSSLELGDSALYFCASSVSGTLAQYFGPGTRLLVL.

The V gene is TRBV9, the J gene TRBJ1-1, with no clear D. CDR1 is SGDLS and CDR2 is YYNGEE in the germline V gene. The V end was cut by 0 bases, the J end by 0 bases, with 9 bases between. The CDR3 loop spans 15 amino acids. The CDR3 region is CASSVEDRLNTEAFF. As DNA, the CDR3 is TGTGCCAGCAGCGTAGAGGACCGTTTGAACACTGAAGCTTTCTTT.

The CDR3 is CSVELAKSYNEQFF. CDR3 DNA: TGCAGCGTTGAACTAGCCAAGTCCTACAATGAGCAGTTCTTC. This chain joins TRBV29-1 and TRBJ2-1; TRBD2 is a possible D gene (5 bases). CDR1 and CDR2 from the germline V gene are SQVTM and ANQGSEA. V was cut by 2 bases and J by 1 base, with 9 bases left in between. This CDR3 is built from 14 residues.

The J gene is TRBJ1-5, the V gene TRBV24-1; 8 positions match TRBD1. The CDR3 consists of 13 residues. J was trimmed by 7 bases and V by 4 bases; bases with no gene match: 2. Germline CDR1 and CDR2: KGHDR and SFDVKD. The DNA for the CDR3 is TGTGCCACCAGTGAGGGGACAGGACAGCCCCAGCATTTT. This gives the protein CATSEGTGQPQHF.

V gene TRBV11-3 combines with J gene TRBJ2-2; the D is unclear. The V and J ends lost 3 bases and 7 bases respectively, with 9 bases between them. Germline values: CDR1 SGHNT, CDR2 YENEEA. The CDR3 is 13 residues long. Written as DNA, the CDR3 is TGTGCCAGCAGCTTGATCTTAATCGGGGAGCTGTTTTTT. Encoded protein: CASSLILIGELFF.

This chain links TRBV30 with TRBJ1-2; 7 nucleotides agree with TRBD1. Trimming took 5 bases from V and 4 from J; bases not matched to a gene: 7. Germline CDR1 GTSNPN, CDR2 SVGIG (reference sequence). The CDR3 loop spans 13 amino acids. The CDR3 loop is CAWQGQLTYGYTF. CDR3 DNA: TGTGCCTGGCAGGGACAGCTAACCTATGGCTACACCTTC.